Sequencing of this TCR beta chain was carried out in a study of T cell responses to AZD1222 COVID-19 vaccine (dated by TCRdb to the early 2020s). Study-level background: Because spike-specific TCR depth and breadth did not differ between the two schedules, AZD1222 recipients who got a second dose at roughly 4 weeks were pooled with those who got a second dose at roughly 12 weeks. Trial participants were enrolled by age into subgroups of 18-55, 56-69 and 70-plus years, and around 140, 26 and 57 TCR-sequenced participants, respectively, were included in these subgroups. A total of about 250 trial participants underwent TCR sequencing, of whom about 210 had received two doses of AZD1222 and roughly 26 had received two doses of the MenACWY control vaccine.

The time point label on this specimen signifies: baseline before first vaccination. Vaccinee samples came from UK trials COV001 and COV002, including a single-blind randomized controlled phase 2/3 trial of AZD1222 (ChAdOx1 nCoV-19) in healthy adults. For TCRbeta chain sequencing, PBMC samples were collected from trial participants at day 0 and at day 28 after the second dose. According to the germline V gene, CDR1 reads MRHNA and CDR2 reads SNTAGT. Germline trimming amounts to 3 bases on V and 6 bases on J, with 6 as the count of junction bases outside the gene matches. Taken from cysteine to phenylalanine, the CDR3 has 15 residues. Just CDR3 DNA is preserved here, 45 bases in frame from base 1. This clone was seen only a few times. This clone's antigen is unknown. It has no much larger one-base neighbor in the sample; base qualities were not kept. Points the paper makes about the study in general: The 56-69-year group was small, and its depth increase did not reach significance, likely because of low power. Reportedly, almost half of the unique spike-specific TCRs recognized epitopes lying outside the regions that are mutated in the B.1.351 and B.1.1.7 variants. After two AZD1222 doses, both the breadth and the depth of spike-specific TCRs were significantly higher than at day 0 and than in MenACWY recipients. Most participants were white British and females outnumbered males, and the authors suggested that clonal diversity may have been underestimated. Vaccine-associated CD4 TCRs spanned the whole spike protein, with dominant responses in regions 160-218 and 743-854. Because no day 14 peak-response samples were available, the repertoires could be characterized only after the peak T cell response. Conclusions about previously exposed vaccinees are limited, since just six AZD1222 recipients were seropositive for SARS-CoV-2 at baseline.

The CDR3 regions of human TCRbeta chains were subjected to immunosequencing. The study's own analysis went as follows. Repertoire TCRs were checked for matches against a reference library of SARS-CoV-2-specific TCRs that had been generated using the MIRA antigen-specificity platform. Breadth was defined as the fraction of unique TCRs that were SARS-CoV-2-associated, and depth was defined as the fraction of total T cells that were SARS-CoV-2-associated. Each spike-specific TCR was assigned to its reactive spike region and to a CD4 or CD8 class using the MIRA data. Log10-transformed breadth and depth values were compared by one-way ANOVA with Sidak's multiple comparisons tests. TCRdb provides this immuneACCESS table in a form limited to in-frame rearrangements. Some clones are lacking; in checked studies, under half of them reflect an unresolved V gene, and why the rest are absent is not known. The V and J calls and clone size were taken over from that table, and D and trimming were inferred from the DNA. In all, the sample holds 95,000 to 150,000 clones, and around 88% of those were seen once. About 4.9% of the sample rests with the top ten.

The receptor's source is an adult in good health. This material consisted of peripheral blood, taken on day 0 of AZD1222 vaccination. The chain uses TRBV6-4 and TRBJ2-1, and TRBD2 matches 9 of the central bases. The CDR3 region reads CASSEGSGGSNEQFF. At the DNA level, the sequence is TGTGCCAGCAGTGAAGGTAGCGGGGGAAGCAATGAGCAGTTCTTC.